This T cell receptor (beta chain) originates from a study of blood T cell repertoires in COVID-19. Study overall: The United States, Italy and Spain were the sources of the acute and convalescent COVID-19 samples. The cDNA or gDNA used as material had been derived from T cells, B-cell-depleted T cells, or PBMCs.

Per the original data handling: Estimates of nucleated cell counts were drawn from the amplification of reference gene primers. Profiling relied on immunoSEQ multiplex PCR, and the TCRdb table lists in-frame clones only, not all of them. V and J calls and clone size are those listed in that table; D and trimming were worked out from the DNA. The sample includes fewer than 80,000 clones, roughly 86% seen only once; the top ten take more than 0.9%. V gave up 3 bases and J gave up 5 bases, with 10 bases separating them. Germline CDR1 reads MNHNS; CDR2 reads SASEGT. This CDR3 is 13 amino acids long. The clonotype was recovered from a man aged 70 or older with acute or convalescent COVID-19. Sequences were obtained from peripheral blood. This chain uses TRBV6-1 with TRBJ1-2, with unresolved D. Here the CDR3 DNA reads TGTGCCAGCAGTGAGGGCGGAGGGTATGGCTACACCTTC. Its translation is CASSEGGGYGYTF.